This record covers a single TCR beta chain. TCRdb reprocessed the 5' RACE reads; each CDR3 protein has one entry and no DNA is given. Its table lists about 450,000 distinct CDR3 sequences. The record originates from a study of monozygotic twins with inflammatory bowel disease. CDR3 size: 18 residues. Germline V gives CDR1 SGHNT, CDR2 YENEEA. Sequencing was done on a sample of blood. The receptor comes from a human donor with ulcerative colitis or Crohn's disease, or a healthy co-twin of an affected twin (not recorded which). This chain uses TRBV11-3 with TRBJ2-3; the D call from TCRdb, TRBD2, cannot be confirmed without DNA. This chain's CDR3 is CASSFRGLAGAREGTQYF.